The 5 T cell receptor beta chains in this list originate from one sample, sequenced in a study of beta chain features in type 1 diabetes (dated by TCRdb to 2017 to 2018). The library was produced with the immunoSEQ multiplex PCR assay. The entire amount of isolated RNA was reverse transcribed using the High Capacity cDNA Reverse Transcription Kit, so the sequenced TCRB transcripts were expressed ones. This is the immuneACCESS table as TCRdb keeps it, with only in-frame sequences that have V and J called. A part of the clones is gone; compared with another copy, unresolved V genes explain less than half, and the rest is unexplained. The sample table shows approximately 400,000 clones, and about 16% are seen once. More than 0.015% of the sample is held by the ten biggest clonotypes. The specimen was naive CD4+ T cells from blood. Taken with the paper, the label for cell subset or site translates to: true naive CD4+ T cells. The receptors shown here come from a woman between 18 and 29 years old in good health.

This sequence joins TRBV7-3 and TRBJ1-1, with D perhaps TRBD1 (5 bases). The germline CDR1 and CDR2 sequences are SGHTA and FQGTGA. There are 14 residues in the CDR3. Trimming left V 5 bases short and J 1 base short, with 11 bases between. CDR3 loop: CASSLGHANTEAFF. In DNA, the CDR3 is TGTGCCAGCAGCCTAGGACACGCGAACACTGAAGCTTTCTTT.

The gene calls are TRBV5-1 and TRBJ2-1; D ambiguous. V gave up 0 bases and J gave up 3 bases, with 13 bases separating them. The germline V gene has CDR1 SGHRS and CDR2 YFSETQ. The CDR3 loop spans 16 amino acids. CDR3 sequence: CASSLVTASIYNEQFF. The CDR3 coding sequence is TGCGCCAGCAGCTTGGTTACTGCGTCGATCTACAATGAGCAGTTCTTC. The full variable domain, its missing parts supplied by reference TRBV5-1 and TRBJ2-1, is KAGVTQTPRYLIKTRGQQVTLSCSPISGHRSVSWYQQTPGQGLQFLFEYFSETQRNKGNFPGRFSGRQFSNSRSEMNVSTLELGDSALYLCASSLVTASIYNEQFFGPGTRLTVL.

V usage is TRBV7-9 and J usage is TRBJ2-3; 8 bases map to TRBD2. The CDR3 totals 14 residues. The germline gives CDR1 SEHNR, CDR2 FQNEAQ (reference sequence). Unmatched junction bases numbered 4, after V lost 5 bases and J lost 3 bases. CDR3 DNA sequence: TGTGCCAGCAGCCCGGGACTAGGGACAGATACGCAGTATTTT. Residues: CASSPGLGTDTQYF.

CDR3 residues: CASSSRQGLISTDTQYF. CDR3 sequence (DNA): TGTGCCAGCAGCTCCCGACAGGGCCTAATTAGCACAGATACGCAGTATTTT. The chain recombines TRBV28 with TRBJ2-3; 7 bases match TRBD1. Trimming cost V 6 bases and J 0 bases; bases outside gene matches: 12. This CDR3 is 17 amino acids long. Germline values: CDR1 MDHEN, CDR2 SYDVKM. The variable domain in full, with the rest retrieved from reference TRBV28 and TRBJ2-3, is DVKVTQSSRYLVKRTGEKVFLECVQDMDHENMFWYRQDPGLGLRLIYFSYDVKMKEKGDIPEGYSVSREKKERFSLILESASTNQTSMYLCASSSRQGLISTDTQYFGPGTRLTVL.

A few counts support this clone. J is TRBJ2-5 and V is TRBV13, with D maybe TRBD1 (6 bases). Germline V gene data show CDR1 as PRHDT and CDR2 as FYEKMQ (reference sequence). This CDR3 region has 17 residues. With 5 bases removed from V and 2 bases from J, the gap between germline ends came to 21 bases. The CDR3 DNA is TGTGCCAGCAGCCGGCACCCACCCACAGGGATACAAGAGACCCAGTACTTC. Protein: CASSRHPPTGIQETQYF.